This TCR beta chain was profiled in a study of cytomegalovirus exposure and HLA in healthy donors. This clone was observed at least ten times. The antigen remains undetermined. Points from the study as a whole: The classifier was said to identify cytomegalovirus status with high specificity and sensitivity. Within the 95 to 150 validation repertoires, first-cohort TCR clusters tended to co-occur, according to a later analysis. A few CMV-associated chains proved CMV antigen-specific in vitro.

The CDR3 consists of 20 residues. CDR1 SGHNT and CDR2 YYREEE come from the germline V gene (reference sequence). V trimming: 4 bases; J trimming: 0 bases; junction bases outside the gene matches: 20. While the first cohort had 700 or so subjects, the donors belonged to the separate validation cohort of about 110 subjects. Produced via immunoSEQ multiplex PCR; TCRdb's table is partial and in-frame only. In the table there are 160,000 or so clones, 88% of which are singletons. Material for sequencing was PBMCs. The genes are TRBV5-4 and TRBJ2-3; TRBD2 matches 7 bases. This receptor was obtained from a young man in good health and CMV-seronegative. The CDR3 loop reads CASSRSYLAEGPASTDTQYF. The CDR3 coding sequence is TGTGCCAGCAGCCGATCCTATCTAGCGGAGGGCCCTGCTAGCACAGATACGCAGTATTTT.